This T cell receptor (beta chain) is from a study of molecular identifiers for immune sequencing clone quantification. This clonotype was counted at least ten times. MiXCR, applied by TCRdb to the PCR reads, yields one record per CDR3 protein. The table shows 400,000 to 600,000 distinct CDR3 sequences, with 20% to 25% occurring only once. The CDR3 loop spans 16 amino acids. Trimming cost V 0 bases and J 0 bases; bases outside gene matches: 5. Germline V gene data show CDR1 as SGHKS and CDR2 as YYEKEE (reference sequence). A CD8+CD4-CCR7+CD45RA+ gate was used to sort naive CD8 T cells. This chain connects TRBV5-5 to TRBJ1-1, with 7 bases matching TRBD1. Material for sequencing was naive CD8+ T cells from blood, with Jurkat cell RNA spiked in. The subset was: FACS-sorted CD8+CD4-CCR7+CD45RA+ naive T cells. The TCR was taken from a human donor in good health. Some libraries in this study had Jurkat cell RNA spiked in. This chain's CDR3 is CASSLETGNVNTEAFF. The CDR3 DNA is TGTGCCAGCAGCTTGGAGACAGGGAATGTGAACACTGAAGCTTTCTTT.